The clone carrying this TCR beta chain was observed once. These data originate in a study of PD-1 blockade in mismatch repair-deficient tumors. This CDR3 is built from 15 residues. V shed 0 bases and J 8 bases; nucleotides not matched to a gene: 7. Looked up from germline, CDR1 is SGDLS and CDR2 is YYNGEE. Clones were sequenced by immunoSEQ multiplex PCR, and TCRdb holds only the in-frame ones, with some missing. Seen here are about 19,000 clones, about four fifths observed once, and the top ten hold about 1.5%. Here the sequenced sample was PBMCs, taken 52 weeks after starting pembrolizumab. The rearrangement joins TRBV9 to TRBJ1-3; 8 nucleotides line up with TRBD1. The receptor comes from an adult with mismatch repair-deficient cancer. The CDR3 spells CASSVDGTGRYTIYF. Written as DNA, the CDR3 is TGTGCCAGCAGCGTAGACGGGACAGGTCGTTACACCATATATTTT.